A selection of T cell receptor beta chains follows, all from one sample in a study of T cell repertoires in cytomegalovirus infection. In TCRdb, the reads were re-called with MiXCR into one record per CDR3 protein. In the table there are 150,000 to 200,000 distinct CDR3 sequences, approximately 14% of which are singletons. The specimen was PBMCs. The receptors come from a human donor in good health (CMV status not recorded). Some clones in this sample may be carry-over from other donors' samples. Each CDR3 is given with its conserved first and last residue. A D gene is named only where the DNA matches it firmly. Clone size is given for some rows only: seen once, a few or many times, or a class if the clone is expanded.

j_call: TRBJ2-2; v_call: TRBV4-2; d_call: TRBD2; clone_size: -; cdr3_nt: TGTGCCAGCAGCCCGGGAGGGGGTATCACCGGGGAGCTGTTTTTT; cdr3_aa: CASSPGGGITGELFF
j_call: TRBJ2-5; v_call: TRBV20-1; d_call: TRBD1; clone_size: -; cdr3_nt: TGCAGTGCTACTCCGACAGGGGCAGAGGAGACCCAGTACTTC; cdr3_aa: CSATPTGAEETQYF
j_call: TRBJ1-6; v_call: TRBV14; d_call: -; clone_size: few; cdr3_nt: TGTGCCAGCAGCCCCGTTACAGTCTCTAATTCACCCCTCCACTTT; cdr3_aa: CASSPVTVSNSPLHF
j_call: TRBJ1-6; v_call: TRBV9; d_call: -; clone_size: -; cdr3_nt: TGTGCCAGCAGCGTAGCGGTCGACTCCTATAATTCACCCCTCCACTTT; cdr3_aa: CASSVAVDSYNSPLHF
j_call: TRBJ2-5; v_call: TRBV5-1; d_call: TRBD2; clone_size: -; cdr3_nt: TGCGCCAGCAGCTACGGACTAGCGGGACCTTCGGAGACCCAGTACTTC; cdr3_aa: CASSYGLAGPSETQYF
j_call: TRBJ2-1; v_call: TRBV28; d_call: TRBD2; clone_size: many; cdr3_nt: TGTGCCAGCAGTTTTAGCGGGAGGGGAATCAATGAGCAGTTCTTC; cdr3_aa: CASSFSGRGINEQFF
j_call: TRBJ2-1; v_call: TRBV7-2; d_call: -; clone_size: many; cdr3_nt: TGTGCCAGCAGCTTAGCAACAGGCTACTACAATGAGCAGTTCTTC; cdr3_aa: CASSLATGYYNEQFF
j_call: TRBJ2-7; v_call: TRBV7-9; d_call: TRBD2; clone_size: -; cdr3_nt: TGTGCCAGCAGCCCGGGACTAGCCGGGGAGATCTCCTACGAGCAGTACTTC; cdr3_aa: CASSPGLAGEISYEQYF
j_call: TRBJ2-1; v_call: TRBV9; d_call: TRBD2; clone_size: few; cdr3_nt: TGTGCCAGCAGCGTAGACGGGAGGGCGCGGAATGAGCAGTTCTTC; cdr3_aa: CASSVDGRARNEQFF
j_call: TRBJ2-3; v_call: TRBV29-1; d_call: TRBD2; clone_size: few; cdr3_nt: TGCAGCGTCAGCTGGGGAGCGGGGGGTAAGACAGATACGCAGTATTTT; cdr3_aa: CSVSWGAGGKTDTQYF
j_call: TRBJ2-2; v_call: TRBV7-2; d_call: -; clone_size: many; cdr3_nt: TGTGCCAGCAGCTTAGTAATCACCGGGGAGCTGTTTTTT; cdr3_aa: CASSLVITGELFF
j_call: TRBJ2-1; v_call: TRBV6-4; d_call: TRBD1; clone_size: -; cdr3_nt: TGTGCCAGCAGTGGCGGGACAGGGGATTGGCAGAAACAGTTCTTC; cdr3_aa: CASSGGTGDWQKQFF
j_call: TRBJ1-2; v_call: TRBV4-1; d_call: TRBD1; clone_size: few; cdr3_nt: TGCGCCAGCAGCGACGGGACAGGGGTTGTTGGCTACACCTTC; cdr3_aa: CASSDGTGVVGYTF